These T cell receptor beta chains were read from a single sample in a study of blood T cell repertoires in COVID-19. Some clones are missing from TCRdb's copy, which holds only in-frame ones; the method was immunoSEQ multiplex PCR. The top ten hold 9.5% to 12% of the sample, which has fewer than 25,000 clones, approximately 91% seen once. Sequences were obtained from peripheral blood. The receptors derive from a human donor in a cohort sampled during active COVID-19. The donor label of this sample is uncertain. CDR3s include the opening cysteine and the closing phenylalanine or tryptophan. A D gene is named only where the DNA matches it firmly. Some rows have no size entry. The others give once, few or many, or a class for an expanded clone.

CASSQDLGTGKYEQYF	TGTGCCAGCAGCCAAGATTTGGGGACAGGGAAATACGAGCAGTACTTC	TRBD1	TRBV3-1/TRBV3-2	TRBJ2-7	-
CASSFAGEQPQHF	TGTGCCAGCAGCTTTGCGGGAGAACAGCCCCAGCATTTT	-	TRBV7-2	TRBJ1-5	-
CASSDRDQETQYF	TGTGCCAGCAGCGACAGGGACCAAGAGACCCAGTACTTC	TRBD1	TRBV5-5	TRBJ2-5	-
CASSFKAGPNQPQHF	TGTGCCAGCTCCTTCAAGGCAGGCCCAAATCAGCCCCAGCATTTT	-	TRBV18	TRBJ1-5	-
CAWSLAGALNEQFF	TGTGCCTGGAGTCTAGCGGGAGCCTTAAATGAGCAGTTCTTC	TRBD2	TRBV30	TRBJ2-1	-
CASSSGQDSEKLFF	TGCGCCAGCAGCTCGGGACAGGATAGCGAAAAACTGTTTTTT	TRBD1	TRBV5-1	TRBJ1-4	-
CASSLIRTGGYEQYF	TGTGCCAGCAGCTTAATCAGGACAGGGGGCTACGAGCAGTACTTC	TRBD1	TRBV11-2	TRBJ2-7	-
CASSLWGQGDQPQHF	TGTGCCAGCAGTTTATGGGGACAGGGGGATCAGCCCCAGCATTTT	TRBD1	TRBV28	TRBJ1-5	-
CSATGDDGYTF	TGCAGTGCTACAGGGGACGATGGCTACACCTTC	-	TRBV20-1	TRBJ1-2	-
CASSGPERETQYF	TGTGCCAGCAGTGGACCCGAGCGGGAGACCCAGTACTTC	-	TRBV2	TRBJ2-5	-
CASSVREQETQYF	TGTGCCAGCAGTGTACGGGAGCAAGAGACCCAGTACTTC	-	TRBV2	TRBJ2-5	-
CASSSLRGKNIQYF	TGTGCCAGCAGCTCCCTGCGGGGGAAAAACATTCAGTACTTC	TRBD2	TRBV7-9	TRBJ2-4	-
CASSSDLRLAGETQYF	TGTGCCAGCAGCTCCGACCTCAGACTAGCGGGAGAGACCCAGTACTTC	TRBD2	TRBV7-9	TRBJ2-5	-
CASSGGLADTQYF	TGTGCCAGCAGTGGGGGACTAGCGGATACGCAGTATTTT	TRBD2	TRBV2	TRBJ2-3	-
CASSSRDRVRGLSGNTIYF	TGTGCCAGCAGCAGCCGGGACAGGGTCCGGGGGCTCTCTGGAAACACCATATATTTT	TRBD1	TRBV7-9	TRBJ1-3	-
CASSGGSTGELFF	TGTGCCAGCAGTGGTGGGAGCACCGGGGAGCTGTTTTTT	-	TRBV2	TRBJ2-2	-
CASPRIPLEQYF	TGCGCCAGCCCTAGGATCCCTCTCGAGCAGTACTTC	-	TRBV10-1	TRBJ2-7	few
CASSPPGGTTGNTIYF	TGTGCCAGCAGCCCTCCCGGGGGGACCACTGGAAACACCATATATTTT	-	TRBV9	TRBJ1-3	-
CASSGRGGPYEQYF	TGTGCCAGCAGTGGTCGGGGGGGACCCTACGAGCAGTACTTC	TRBD2	TRBV2	TRBJ2-7	-
CASRYGTTSYEQYF	TGTGCCAGCAGATACGGGACAACCTCCTACGAGCAGTACTTC	-	TRBV6-5	TRBJ2-7	once
CASSLDLDGYTF	TGTGCCAGCAGCTTAGATTTAGATGGCTACACCTTC	-	TRBV7-9	TRBJ1-2	-
CASSFSTSGRTNEQFF	TGCGCCAGCAGCTTTTCGACTAGCGGGAGAACTAATGAGCAGTTCTTC	TRBD2	TRBV5-1	TRBJ2-1	-
CASSSGQAYNYGYTF	TGTGCCAGCAGTTCCGGACAGGCGTATAACTATGGCTACACCTTC	TRBD1	TRBV28	TRBJ1-2	-
CASSQGQRGNTGELFF	TGCGCCAGCAGCCAAGGACAGCGGGGGAACACCGGGGAGCTGTTTTTT	TRBD2	TRBV4-1	TRBJ2-2	-
CSARPAGTNYGYTF	TGCAGCGCCCGTCCGGCAGGGACTAACTATGGCTACACCTTC	-	TRBV29-1	TRBJ1-2	-
CASSPPAGPYGYTF	TGTGCCAGCTCACCACCGGCAGGGCCCTATGGCTACACCTTC	-	TRBV18	TRBJ1-2	-
CASSSNAQSSQYF	TGTGCCAGCAGTTCAAATGCACAGAGTTCGCAGTATTTT	-	TRBV27	TRBJ2-3	-
CASSLQRGYEQYF	TGTGCCAGCAGCTTGCAGCGGGGCTACGAGCAGTACTTC	TRBD2	TRBV7-2	TRBJ2-7	-
CASSTGQGDGYTF	TGCGCCAGCAGCACGGGACAGGGAGATGGCTACACCTTC	TRBD1	TRBV5-1	TRBJ1-2	-
CASSPTPGTGGGEQYF	TGTGCCAGCAGTCCTACCCCCGGGACAGGGGGCGGCGAGCAGTACTTC	TRBD1	TRBV27	TRBJ2-7	-
CASSRGLYSYEQYF	TGTGCCAGCAGCCGGGGACTGTACTCCTACGAGCAGTACTTC	-	TRBV7-2	TRBJ2-7	-
CASSQDRSGAAYNEQFF	TGCGCCAGCAGCCAAGATAGATCGGGAGCGGCCTACAATGAGCAGTTCTTC	-	TRBV4-1	TRBJ2-1	-
CASKLADGSNYGYTF	TGTGCCAGCAAACTAGCCGACGGTTCAAACTATGGCTACACCTTC	-	TRBV9	TRBJ1-2	-
CASIRAWASDEYEQYF	TGTGCCAGCATCAGGGCTTGGGCTAGCGACGAGTACGAGCAGTACTTC	-	TRBV2	TRBJ2-7	-
CASSPRFTAYEQYF	TGTGCCAGCAGCCCCCGGTTCACGGCCTACGAGCAGTACTTC	-	TRBV5-5	TRBJ2-7	few